The 29 T cell receptor beta chains presented below share a single source sample, sequenced in a study of PD-L1 blockade in urothelial cancer. The sample's time point: pretreatment peripheral blood. Clones were sequenced by immunoSEQ multiplex PCR, and TCRdb holds only the in-frame ones, with some missing. The sample contains under 60,000 clones, about 80% of which appear only once. This specimen consisted of PBMCs, obtained around atezolizumab (anti-PD-L1) treatment. The receptors here all came from a man in his sixties or seventies with urothelial cancer.

The gene calls are TRBV14 and TRBJ2-3; 10 bases fit TRBD2. The CDR3 covers 17 residues. Germline CDR1 reads SGHDN; CDR2 reads FVKESK. With V trimmed by 8 bases and J by 5 bases, 16 bases remained unmatched. For the CDR3, the DNA is TGTGCCAGCCCCCCAAGGGACGGAGCGGGAGGGGTAGATACGCAGTATTTT. Translating it yields CASPPRDGAGGVDTQYF. The full variable domain, its missing parts supplied by reference TRBV14 and TRBJ2-3, is EAGVTQFPSHSVIEKGQTVTLRCDPISGHDNLYWYRRVMGKEIKFLLHFVKESKQDESGMPNNRFLAERTGGTYSTLKVQPAELEDSGVYFCASPPRDGAGGVDTQYFGPGTRLTVL.

This chain uses TRBV15 with TRBJ2-7; D unresolved. Germline V gene data show CDR1 as LNHNV and CDR2 as YYDKDF (reference sequence). Trimming removed 5 bases at V and 7 bases at J, with 12 bases between. The CDR3 covers 12 residues. The CDR3 nucleotides are TGTGCCACCAGCGAGGATGGCTGGGAGCAGTACTTC. Translation gives CATSEDGWEQYF.

The chain links TRBV7-2 to TRBJ1-4, with D possibly matching TRBD1 (5 bases). Looked up from germline, CDR1 is SGHTA and CDR2 is FQGNSA. The CDR3 loop spans 15 amino acids. V was shortened by 3 bases and J by 5 bases, with 13 bases between the two germline ends. CDR3 in DNA: TGTGCCAGCAGCTTTGGTGGGGGAGGGAATGAAAAACTGTTTTTT. Encoded protein: CASSFGGGGNEKLFF.

This clone has a single count. The chain has TRBV19 and TRBJ1-5, with D possibly matching TRBD1 (6 bases). Trimming pared 3 bases from V and 3 bases from J, leaving 9 bases between. The CDR3 runs 14 residues. Per germline, CDR1 LNHDA and CDR2 SQIVND (reference sequence). The CDR3 is CASSIGQFNQPQHF. Written as DNA, the CDR3 is TGTGCCAGTAGTATTGGACAGTTCAATCAGCCCCAGCATTTT.

The V call is TRBV19, the J call TRBJ1-1, with 9 nucleotides matching TRBD1. Germline CDR1 LNHDA, CDR2 SQIVND (reference sequence). The V gene end was trimmed by 3 bases and the J gene end by 13 bases; junction bases not matched to a gene: 9. The CDR3 consists of 13 residues. In DNA form, the CDR3 reads TGTGCCAGTAGTATTCGAGGACAGGGGCCGGATTTCTTT. Residues: CASSIRGQGPDFF.

The genes are TRBV27 and TRBJ2-1; possible D gene TRBD2, 5 bases. CDR1 is MNHEY, CDR2 SMNVEV, per germline (reference sequence). V was trimmed by 5 bases and J by 0 bases, leaving 14 bases between them. The CDR3 is 16 residues long. CDR3 in amino acids: CASSLLSVSSYNEQFF. In nucleotides, the CDR3 is TGTGCCAGCAGTCTGCTTAGCGTAAGCTCCTACAATGAGCAGTTCTTC.

J is TRBJ2-7 and V is TRBV7-2, with TRBD2 as a possible D gene (5 bases). The ends were cut back, 8 bases at V and 5 bases at J, with 25 bases in the middle. Germline V lookup: CDR1 SGHTA, CDR2 FQGNSA. This CDR3 has 16 amino acids. The CDR3 bases are TGTGCCAGCGGCAACATTCTACTTGGACGGGGAAACGAGCAGTACTTC. Protein product: CASGNILLGRGNEQYF.

V and J are TRBV6-6 and TRBJ1-5, with D possibly TRBD1 on 5 matching bases. The CDR3 consists of 13 residues. Germline CDR1 is MNHNY and CDR2 is SVGAGI (reference sequence). Trimming took off 6 bases at V and 1 base at J, with 7 bases between the two ends. The CDR3 nucleotides are TGTGCCAGCAGCCGACAGAGCAATCAGCCCCAGCATTTT. Its translation is CASSRQSNQPQHF.

V is TRBV28 and J is TRBJ1-3, with D maybe TRBD1 (6 bases). Trimming removed 2 bases at V and 1 base at J, with 12 bases between. The CDR3 runs to 16 residues. Germline-derived CDR1 and CDR2 are MDHEN and SYDVKM. The CDR3 coding sequence is TGTGCCAGCAGTTTAGGGGGGGCTGGGTCTGGAAACACCATATATTTT. This codes for CASSLGGAGSGNTIYF.

The chain combines TRBV19 with TRBJ2-1, with D perhaps TRBD1 (6 bases). This CDR3 has 13 residues. Trimming stripped 4 bases from V and 9 bases from J, with 13 bases between. Germline V gene lookup returns CDR1 LNHDA and CDR2 SQIVND (reference sequence). CDR3 sequence: CASSTGIRGEQFF. The CDR3 nucleotides read TGTGCCAGTAGTACGGGGATCAGGGGTGAGCAGTTCTTC. Together with reference TRBV19 and TRBJ2-1, the CDR3 gives the full variable domain: DGGITQSPKYLFRKEGQNVTLSCEQNLNHDAMYWYRQDPGQGLRLIYYSQIVNDFQKGDIAEGYSVSREKKESFPLTVTSAQKNPTAFYLCASSTGIRGEQFFGPGTRLTVL.

The rearrangement joins TRBV7-3 to TRBJ2-1; 8 nucleotides agree with TRBD1. The CDR3 length is 15 residues. The J segment lost 9 bases and the V segment lost 2 bases, leaving 9 bases of the junction unmatched. Germline loops: CDR1 SGHTA, CDR2 FQGTGA. DNA for the CDR3: TGTGCCAGCAGCTTACTCGGACAGGGTGTCAGTGAGCAGTTCTTC. It translates to CASSLLGQGVSEQFF.

CDR3: CASSFGGGRIYEQYF. In DNA, the CDR3 is TGTGCCAGCAGCTTTGGTGGCGGGAGGATCTACGAGCAGTACTTC. V and J are TRBV7-9 and TRBJ2-7; TRBD2 agrees at 8 bases. J was trimmed by 3 bases and V by 3 bases; bases with no gene match: 7. CDR1 SEHNR and CDR2 FQNEAQ come from the germline V gene (reference sequence). The CDR3 consists of 15 residues.

This clone was seen only a few times. This chain connects TRBV7-7 to TRBJ2-1; no definite D call. Germline lookup yields CDR1 SSHAT and CDR2 FNYEAQ (reference sequence). The CDR3 covers 13 residues. The V end lost 1 base, the J end lost 9 bases, and 10 bases lay between the germline ends. CDR3 residues: CASSLDKLGEQFF. The CDR3 nucleotides read TGTGCCAGCAGCTTAGATAAGCTCGGTGAGCAGTTCTTC. The full variable domain, rest sourced from reference TRBV7-7 and TRBJ2-1, is GAGVSQSPRYKVTKRGQDVTLRCDPISSHATLYWYQQALGQGPEFLTYFNYEAQPDKSGLPSDRFSAERPEGSISTLTIQRTEQRDSAMYRCASSLDKLGEQFFGPGTRLTVL.

V and J are TRBV28 and TRBJ1-2, with D possibly TRBD1 on 6 matching bases. Germline CDR1 is MDHEN and CDR2 is SYDVKM. The CDR3 length is 14 residues. Trimming took off 5 bases at V and 8 bases at J, with 18 bases between the two ends. The CDR3 DNA is TGTGCCAGCAGTCGGTGGACGGAACAGGGAGGCTACACCTTC. It specifies CASSRWTEQGGYTF.

In this sample, this clone turned up once. The chain recombines TRBV4-2 with TRBJ2-5; 11 positions match TRBD2. After removal of 3 bases from V and 2 bases from J, the junction contained 5 bases not matched to a gene. CDR3 size: 16 residues. Germline assignment: CDR1 LGHNA and CDR2 YNFKEQ. The CDR3, as DNA: TGTGCCAGCAGCCAGGGGGGGACTAGCGGACAAGAGACCCAGTACTTC. The encoded protein is CASSQGGTSGQETQYF.

J is TRBJ2-7 and V is TRBV6-4, with a weak D call TRBD1 (5 bases). This CDR3 spans 13 amino acids. CDR1 and CDR2 (germline): MRHNA, SNTAGT. V was shortened by 3 bases and J by 5 bases, with 11 bases between the two germline ends. CDR3 DNA: TGTGCCAGCAGTGATGGGGCAAGGGACGAGCAGTACTTC. Residues: CASSDGARDEQYF.

This sequence joins TRBV7-3 and TRBJ2-1; 12 bases match TRBD2. Germline CDR1 and CDR2: SGHTA and FQGTGA. Germline trimming cut 5 bases from V and 9 bases from J; bases unmatched to any gene: 8. The CDR3 runs 15 residues. Here the CDR3 DNA reads TGTGCCAGCAGCCAGCTGACTAGCGGGAGAGTTGAGCAGTTCTTC. Its translation: CASSQLTSGRVEQFF.

This clone occurred a few times. The genes are TRBV2 and TRBJ1-2; D not resolved. The CDR3 has 13 amino acids. Germline V gives CDR1 SNHLY, CDR2 FYNNEI. Trimming stripped 6 bases from V and 8 bases from J, with 16 bases between. The CDR3 bases are TGTGCCAGCAGCTTGACTAGCGACCTAGGCTACACCTTC. Encoded protein: CASSLTSDLGYTF.

This clone was found once. This chain links TRBV7-8 with TRBJ2-5; the match to TRBD1 covers 11 bases. The trim removed 7 bases at V and 4 bases at J, leaving 8 bases unmatched. Looked up from germline, CDR1 is SGHVS and CDR2 is FQNEAQ. The CDR3 extends over 15 amino acids. CDR3 amino acids: CASTVDRGRGETQYF. In DNA form, the CDR3 reads TGTGCCAGCACCGTGGACAGGGGGCGGGGAGAGACCCAGTACTTC.

V usage is TRBV5-1 and J usage is TRBJ2-1, with 7 bases lining up with TRBD2. V shed 0 bases and J 5 bases; nucleotides not matched to a gene: 5. The CDR3 runs 15 residues. CDR1 and CDR2 from the germline V gene are SGHRS and YFSETQ. The CDR3 is CASSLDGTTNNEQFF. The CDR3 DNA reads TGCGCCAGCAGCTTGGATGGGACTACCAACAATGAGCAGTTCTTC.

This clone has only a few counts. The V call is TRBV29-1, the J call TRBJ1-2; 10 bases line up with TRBD1. The CDR3 sequence is 15 residues long. The germline gives CDR1 SQVTM, CDR2 ANQGSEA. J lost 5 bases, V lost 7 bases, and 13 bases had no gene match. CDR3 loop: CSAVGGPGQGYGYTF. In DNA, the CDR3 is TGCAGCGCCGTTGGGGGGCCGGGACAGGGGTATGGCTACACCTTC.

The V gene is TRBV7-9, the J gene TRBJ2-7; possible D gene TRBD2, 6 bases. CDR3 length: 12 residues. Trimming removed 11 bases from V and 2 bases from J, with 13 bases in between. Germline V gene sequence: CDR1 SEHNR, CDR2 FQNEAQ (reference sequence). Here the CDR3 reads CAGAGSTYEQYF. The CDR3 DNA sequence: TGTGCCGGGGCGGGGAGTACCTACGAGCAGTACTTC.

This sequence joins TRBV19 and TRBJ2-4; 8 bases agree with TRBD1. CDR1 LNHDA and CDR2 SQIVND come from the germline V gene (reference sequence). This CDR3 has 16 amino acids. Trimming cost V 4 bases and J 0 bases; bases outside gene matches: 5. CDR3 in DNA: TGTGCCAGTAGTACGGGACAGGTTAGAGCCAAAAACATTCAGTACTTC. Its translation: CASSTGQVRAKNIQYF.

J is TRBJ2-1 and V is TRBV2, with 9 bases identical to TRBD1. V shed 8 bases, J shed 2 bases, and the junction held 4 bases outside the gene matches. CDR3 length: 14 amino acids. Germline lookup yields CDR1 SNHLY and CDR2 FYNNEI. The CDR3 DNA is TGTGCCAGCCGGACAGGGGCCCCCTACAATGAGCAGTTCTTC. Its translation: CASRTGAPYNEQFF. Looking up the rest from reference TRBV2 and TRBJ2-1 gives the full variable domain: EPEVTQTPSHQVTQMGQEVILRCVPISNHLYFYWYRQILGQKVEFLVSFYNNEISEKSEIFDDQFSVERPDGSNFTLKIRSTKLEDSAMYFCASRTGAPYNEQFFGPGTRLTVL.

This rearrangement joins TRBV10-3 to TRBJ2-7; D gene unclear. This CDR3 is built from 13 residues. V lost 4 bases and J 3 bases, leaving 10 bases between the germline ends. CDR1 ENHRY and CDR2 SYGVKD come from the germline V gene. CDR3 nucleotide sequence: TGTGCCATCAGTGTTGGCCAGAACTACGAGCAGTACTTC. Amino acids: CAISVGQNYEQYF.

A single count supports this clone. The chain carries TRBV7-8 and TRBJ1-1; D uncertain. This CDR3 has 12 amino acids. The V gene's germline CDR1 is SGHVS and CDR2 FQNEAQ. V lost 3 bases and J lost 5, with 7 bases in between. CDR3 DNA: TGTGCCAGCAGCTTCGTCGGGACTGAAGCTTTCTTT. It specifies CASSFVGTEAFF.

The gene calls are TRBV29-1 and TRBJ2-1; 16 bases match TRBD2. The CDR3 totals 19 residues. V gave up 5 bases and J gave up 8 bases; unmatched junction bases: 18. Germline V gene sequence: CDR1 SQVTM, CDR2 ANQGSEA. The CDR3 here is CSVRPQVSGTSGRAYEQFF. Here the CDR3 DNA reads TGCAGCGTTAGGCCCCAAGTTTCCGGGACTAGCGGGAGGGCCTATGAGCAGTTCTTC.

J is TRBJ2-7 and V is TRBV6-1; perhaps TRBD1 as D (6 bases). With 6 bases removed from V and 4 bases from J, the gap between germline ends came to 10 bases. The V gene's germline CDR1 is MNHNS and CDR2 SASEGT. This CDR3 is 12 amino acids long. CDR3 in DNA: TGTGCCAGCAGAAAAACAGGGTACGAGCAGTACTTC. Encoded protein: CASRKTGYEQYF.

This clone was seen a few times. The V call is TRBV4-3, the J call TRBJ1-3; 7 positions agree with TRBD1. The trim removed 0 bases at V and 2 bases at J, leaving 4 bases unmatched. The germline gives CDR1 LGHNA, CDR2 YSLEER. CDR3 length equals 16 residues. The DNA of the CDR3 is TGCGCCAGCAGCCAAGAGACAGGGTCTCCTGGAAACACCATATATTTT. Protein product: CASSQETGSPGNTIYF.